This T cell receptor beta chain is from a study of blood T cell repertoires in COVID-19 (dated by TCRdb to the early 2020s). With respect to the entire study: The collaborator samples originated in the United States, Italy and Spain and spanned the acute and convalescent phases of COVID-19. Where available, HLA class I and class II types were taken from metadata supplied by the sample provider and were not determined by assay-based typing. The material from the prospective study consisted of cDNA or gDNA derived from T cells, B-cell-depleted T cells, or PBMCs. The repertoires were released in a freely available public database intended as a resource for research on the immune response to SARS-CoV-2. Samples came from the ongoing ImmuneRACE study (first 160 participants) plus 1,254 subjects from 6 global collaborators. Subjects who had been exposed to COVID-19, were actively infected with it, or had recovered from it provided the deeply sampled blood TCRbeta repertoires that made up the dataset. A de-identified subject ID, COVID-19 status, age in years and sex were almost always included in the sample metadata.

To note about this clone: Its antigen remains unidentified. The record has no base qualities; no much larger clone is one base away.

Collaborating institutions collected whole blood in K2EDTA tubes following their own protocols. For TCRbeta analysis, collaborators shipped samples as frozen whole blood, isolated PBMCs, or DNA extracted from either of those sample types. The full study reports these points: The amount of clinical and demographic metadata varied by source and participant and was provided uncurated.

TCRbeta CDR3 regions were amplified from genomic DNA by means of the immunoSEQ Assay, a bias-controlled multiplex PCR. As for the original processing: Within the assay, amplification of reference gene primers was used to estimate how many nucleated cells each sample contained. To quantify the absolute abundance of each unique TCRbeta CDR3 rearrangement, sequence reads were collapsed and filtered. Productive Simpson clonality was computed per sample as the square root of Simpson's diversity index over productive rearrangements. The source is immuneACCESS, and TCRdb retained only in-frame sequences with V and J called. Part of the clones is not carried over; for the studies checked, unresolved V genes explain less than half of this, and the remainder is unexplained. V, J and clone size were drawn from that table, and D and trimming were deduced from the DNA. Present in this sample are over 40,000 clones, approximately 90% of which were seen just once. About 5.1% of the sample rests with the top ten.

The CDR3 sequence holds 14 residues, the cysteine and phenylalanine included. This entry keeps only the CDR3 DNA: 42 bases, framed from base 1. The germline V gene specifies SNHLY as CDR1 and FYNNEI as CDR2. Trimming takes 6 bases from V and 5 bases from J, and the germline ends sit 16 bases apart. Sequenced input: peripheral blood. The TCR was taken from a man aged 65 to 79 with acute or convalescent COVID-19. Rearrangement joined TRBV2 to TRBJ1-1; matching of 6 bases hints at TRBD1 as the D gene. The CDR3 protein is CASRYKDSATEAFF. The nucleotide sequence reads TGTGCCAGCAGGTATAAGGACAGCGCTACTGAAGCTTTCTTT.